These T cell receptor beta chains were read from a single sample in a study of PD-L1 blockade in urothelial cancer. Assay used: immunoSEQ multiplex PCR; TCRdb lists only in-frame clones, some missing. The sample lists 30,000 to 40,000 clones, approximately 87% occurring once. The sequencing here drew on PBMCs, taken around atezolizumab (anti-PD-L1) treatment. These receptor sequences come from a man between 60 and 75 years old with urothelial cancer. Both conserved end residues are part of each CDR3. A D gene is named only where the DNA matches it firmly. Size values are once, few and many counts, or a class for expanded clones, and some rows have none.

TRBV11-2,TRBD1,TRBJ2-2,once,CASSPGTGGFTGELFF,TGTGCCAGCAGCCCCGGGACAGGGGGTTTCACCGGGGAGCTGTTTTTT
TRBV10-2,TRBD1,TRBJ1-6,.,CASRPGTANNSPLHF,TGCGCCAGCAGACCCGGGACAGCAAACAATTCACCCCTCCACTTT
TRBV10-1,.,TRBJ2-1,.,CASSDLTRSKRDEQFF,TGCGCCAGCAGTGACTTGACTAGATCGAAGCGGGATGAGCAGTTCTTC
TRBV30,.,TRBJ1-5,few,CAWSVDIYQPQHF,TGTGCCTGGAGTGTTGACATTTATCAGCCCCAGCATTTT
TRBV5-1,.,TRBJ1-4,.,CASSLVAGTNEKLFF,TGCGCCAGCAGCTTAGTTGCCGGGACTAATGAAAAACTGTTTTTT
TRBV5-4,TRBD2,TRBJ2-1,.,CASSLGGPRLAGKSHNEQFF,TGTGCCAGCAGCTTGGGTGGCCCACGATTAGCGGGAAAATCCCACAATGAGCAGTTCTTC
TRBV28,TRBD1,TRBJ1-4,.,CASSFGGTVGEKLFF,TGTGCCAGCAGTTTTGGCGGGACAGTAGGCGAAAAACTGTTTTTT
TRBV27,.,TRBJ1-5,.,CASRETSQPQHF,TGTGCCAGCAGAGAAACTAGCCAGCCCCAGCATTTT
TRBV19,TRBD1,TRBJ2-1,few,CASSAHRGRGVNEQFF,TGTGCCAGTAGTGCCCACAGGGGGCGTGGGGTCAATGAGCAGTTCTTC
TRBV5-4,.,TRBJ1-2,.,CASSLSGGRGYTF,TGTGCCAGCAGCTTGTCGGGAGGGCGAGGCTACACCTTC
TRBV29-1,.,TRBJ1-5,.,CSVGGGQGSNQPQHF,TGCAGCGTTGGGGGGGGGCAGGGAAGCAATCAGCCCCAGCATTTT
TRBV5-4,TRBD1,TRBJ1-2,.,CASSLAKTGTYGYTF,TGTGCCAGCAGCTTGGCCAAGACAGGGACCTATGGCTACACCTTC
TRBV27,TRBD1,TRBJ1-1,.,CASSLSGQGAVGRPRAFF,TGTGCCAGCAGTTTATCGGGCCAGGGGGCGGTGGGTCGACCCAGAGCTTTCTTT
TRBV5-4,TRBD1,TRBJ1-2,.,CASSYRDRADGYTF,TGTGCCAGCAGCTATCGGGACAGGGCGGATGGCTACACCTTC
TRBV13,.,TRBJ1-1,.,CASSLDMNTEAFF,TGTGCCAGCAGCTTAGACATGAACACTGAAGCTTTCTTT
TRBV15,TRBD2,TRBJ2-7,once,CATSRGWTSGNNEQYF,TGTGCCACCAGCAGGGGGTGGACTAGCGGGAACAACGAGCAGTACTTC
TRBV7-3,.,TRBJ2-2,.,CASSPRGGDTGELFF,TGTGCCAGCAGCCCCCGGGGCGGGGACACCGGGGAGCTGTTTTTT
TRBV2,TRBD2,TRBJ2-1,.,CASLAGGFEQFF,TGTGCCAGTCTAGCGGGAGGGTTTGAGCAGTTCTTC
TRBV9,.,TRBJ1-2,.,CASSVVAGTNYGYTF,TGTGCCAGCAGCGTAGTTGCGGGAACCAACTATGGCTACACCTTC
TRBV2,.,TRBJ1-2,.,CASNERQNYGYTF,TGTGCCAGCAACGAAAGACAGAACTATGGCTACACCTTC
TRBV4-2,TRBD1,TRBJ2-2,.,CASSPRDRAINTGELFF,TGTGCCAGCAGCCCCAGGGACAGGGCAATTAACACCGGGGAGCTGTTTTTT
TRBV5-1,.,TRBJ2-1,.,CASSPRTFPDEQFF,TGCGCCAGCAGCCCACGGACTTTTCCCGATGAACAGTTCTTC
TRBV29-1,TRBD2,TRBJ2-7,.,CSVGGTSGIYEQYF,TGCAGCGTGGGGGGGACTAGCGGGATCTACGAGCAGTACTTC
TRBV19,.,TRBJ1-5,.,CASSFLYSNQPQHF,TGTGCCAGTAGTTTTCTGTATAGCAATCAGCCCCAGCATTTT
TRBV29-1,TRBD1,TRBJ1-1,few,CSVGQGRVNTEAFF,TGCAGCGTTGGACAGGGGAGGGTGAACACTGAAGCTTTCTTT
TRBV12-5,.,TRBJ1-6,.,CASGMGVNSPLHF,TGTGCTAGTGGTATGGGAGTCAATTCACCCCTCCACTTT
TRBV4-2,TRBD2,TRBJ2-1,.,CASSQAAGVGGEQFF,TGTGCCAGCAGCCAGGCAGCGGGAGTAGGCGGTGAGCAGTTCTTC
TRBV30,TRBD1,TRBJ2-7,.,CAWNPQGYEQYF,TGTGCCTGGAACCCACAGGGGTACGAGCAGTACTTC
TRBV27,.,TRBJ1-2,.,CASSFAGNYGYTF,TGTGCCAGCAGTTTCGCAGGGAACTATGGCTACACCTTC
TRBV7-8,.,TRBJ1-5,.,CASSLGAGDQPQHF,TGTGCCAGCAGCTTAGGAGCAGGGGATCAGCCCCAGCATTTT
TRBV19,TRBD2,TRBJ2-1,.,CASSLSGTSGLYNEQFF,TGTGCCAGTAGTCTATCCGGGACTAGCGGGCTCTACAATGAGCAGTTCTTC
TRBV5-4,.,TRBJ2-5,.,CASSGGTRETQYF,TGTGCCAGCAGCGGAGGGACGCGAGAGACCCAGTACTTC
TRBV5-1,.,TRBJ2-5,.,CASNPDSETQYF,TGCGCCAGCAACCCAGACTCGGAGACCCAGTACTTC
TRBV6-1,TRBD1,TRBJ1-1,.,CASSPDRVAFF,TGTGCCAGCAGTCCCGACAGGGTCGCTTTCTTT
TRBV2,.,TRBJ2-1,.,CASLGGMAPGNEQFF,TGTGCCAGCCTAGGCGGGATGGCCCCGGGGAATGAGCAGTTCTTC
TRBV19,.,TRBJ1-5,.,CASSEQEYNQPQHF,TGTGCCAGTAGTGAACAGGAATACAATCAGCCCCAGCATTTT
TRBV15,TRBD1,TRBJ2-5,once,CATSRGDRDQETQYF,TGTGCCACCAGCAGAGGGGACAGGGACCAAGAGACCCAGTACTTC
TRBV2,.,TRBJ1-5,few,CASSVGRQGNQPQHF,TGTGCCAGCAGTGTCGGGAGGCAGGGAAATCAGCCCCAGCATTTT
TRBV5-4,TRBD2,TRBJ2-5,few,CASSRTGTSGQETQYF,TGTGCCAGCAGCAGGACCGGGACTAGCGGTCAAGAGACCCAGTACTTC
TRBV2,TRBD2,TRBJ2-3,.,CASSDTSGLTDTQYF,TGTGCCAGCAGCGACACTAGCGGGTTAACAGATACGCAGTATTTT
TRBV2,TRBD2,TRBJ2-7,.,CASTFLAGGAGEQYF,TGTGCCAGCACGTTTTTGGCGGGAGGGGCAGGCGAGCAGTACTTC
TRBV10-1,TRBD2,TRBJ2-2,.,CASSEIAGRNGELFF,TGCGCCAGCAGTGAAATAGCGGGAAGGAACGGGGAGCTGTTTTTT
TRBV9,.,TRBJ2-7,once,CASSLRDASEQYF,TGTGCCAGCAGCTTACGCGACGCTAGCGAGCAGTACTTC
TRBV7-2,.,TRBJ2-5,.,CASSLGVGEVQYF,TGTGCCAGCAGCTTAGGGGTGGGAGAGGTCCAGTACTTC
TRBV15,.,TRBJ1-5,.,CATSRDGGQSYQPQHF,TGTGCCACCAGCAGAGATGGAGGGCAGTCTTACCAGCCCCAGCATTTT